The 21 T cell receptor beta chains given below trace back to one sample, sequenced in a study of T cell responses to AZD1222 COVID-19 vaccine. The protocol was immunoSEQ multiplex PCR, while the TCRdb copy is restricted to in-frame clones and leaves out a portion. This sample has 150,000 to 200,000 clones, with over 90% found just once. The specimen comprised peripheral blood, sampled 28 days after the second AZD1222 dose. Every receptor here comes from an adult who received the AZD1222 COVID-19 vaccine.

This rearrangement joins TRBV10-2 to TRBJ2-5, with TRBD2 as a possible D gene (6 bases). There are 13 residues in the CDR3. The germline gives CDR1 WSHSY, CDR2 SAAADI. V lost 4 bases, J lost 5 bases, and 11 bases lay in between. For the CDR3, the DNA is TGCGCCAGCAGTGTGGGGGGAATGGAGACCCAGTACTTC. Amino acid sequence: CASSVGGMETQYF.

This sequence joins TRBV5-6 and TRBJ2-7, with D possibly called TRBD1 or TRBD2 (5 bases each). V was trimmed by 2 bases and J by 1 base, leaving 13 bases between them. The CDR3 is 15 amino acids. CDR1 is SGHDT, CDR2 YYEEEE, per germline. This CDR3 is CASSFGAGHSYEQYF. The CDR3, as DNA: TGTGCCAGCAGCTTCGGGGCAGGGCATTCCTACGAGCAGTACTTC.

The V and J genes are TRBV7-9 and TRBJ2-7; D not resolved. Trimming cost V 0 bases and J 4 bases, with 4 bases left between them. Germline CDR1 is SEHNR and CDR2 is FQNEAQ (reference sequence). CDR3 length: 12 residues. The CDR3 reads CASSLALYEQYF. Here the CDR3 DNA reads TGTGCCAGCAGCTTAGCCCTATACGAGCAGTACTTC. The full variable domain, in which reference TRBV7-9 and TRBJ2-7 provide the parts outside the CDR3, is DTGVSQNPRHKITKRGQNVTFRCDPISEHNRLYWYRQTLGQGPEFLTYFQNEAQLEKSRLLSDRFSAERPKGSFSTLEIQRTEQGDSAMYLCASSLALYEQYFGPGTRLTVT.

The CDR3 protein is CAWSGGANYGYTF. CDR3 DNA: TGTGCCTGGAGTGGGGGCGCTAACTATGGCTACACCTTC. The V and J genes are TRBV30 and TRBJ1-2; D might be TRBD1 (5 bases). CDR3 length equals 13 residues. From germline, CDR1 is GTSNPN and CDR2 SVGIG (reference sequence). V lost 1 base and J 0 bases, leaving 6 bases between the germline ends.

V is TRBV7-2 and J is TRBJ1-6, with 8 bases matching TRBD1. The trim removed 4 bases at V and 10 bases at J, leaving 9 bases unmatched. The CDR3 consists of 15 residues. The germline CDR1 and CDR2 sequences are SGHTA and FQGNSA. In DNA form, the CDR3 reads TGTGCCAGCAGCTCTGCTTGGACAGGGAACTCACCCCTCCACTTT. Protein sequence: CASSSAWTGNSPLHF.

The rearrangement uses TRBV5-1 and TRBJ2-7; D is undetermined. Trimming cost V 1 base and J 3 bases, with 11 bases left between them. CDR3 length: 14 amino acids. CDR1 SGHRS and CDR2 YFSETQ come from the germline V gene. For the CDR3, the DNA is TGCGCCAGCAGCTTGTACTTCGAAGGCTACGAGCAGTACTTC. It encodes CASSLYFEGYEQYF.

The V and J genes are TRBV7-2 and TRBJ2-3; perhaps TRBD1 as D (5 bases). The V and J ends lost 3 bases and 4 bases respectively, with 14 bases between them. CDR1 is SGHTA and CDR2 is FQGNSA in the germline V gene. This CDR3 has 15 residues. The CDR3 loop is CASSLRGAPPDTQYF. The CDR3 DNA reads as TGTGCCAGCAGCTTGCGTGGGGCGCCCCCAGATACGCAGTATTTT.

In nucleotides, the CDR3 is TGTGCCAGCAGACAGACAGGGTCCAGGGAGACCCAGTACTTC. Translating it yields CASRQTGSRETQYF. The chain carries TRBV5-4 and TRBJ2-5; 7 bases line up with TRBD1. Unmatched junction bases numbered 9, after V lost 5 bases and J lost 5 bases. The germline V gene encodes CDR1 SGHNT and CDR2 YYREEE (reference sequence). The CDR3 has 14 amino acids.

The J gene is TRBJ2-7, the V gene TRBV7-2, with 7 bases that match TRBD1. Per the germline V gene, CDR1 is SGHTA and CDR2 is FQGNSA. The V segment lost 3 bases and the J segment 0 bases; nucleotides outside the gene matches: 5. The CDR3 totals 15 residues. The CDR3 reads CASSLGQQSSYEQYF. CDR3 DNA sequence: TGTGCCAGCAGCTTGGGACAGCAAAGCTCCTACGAGCAGTACTTC.

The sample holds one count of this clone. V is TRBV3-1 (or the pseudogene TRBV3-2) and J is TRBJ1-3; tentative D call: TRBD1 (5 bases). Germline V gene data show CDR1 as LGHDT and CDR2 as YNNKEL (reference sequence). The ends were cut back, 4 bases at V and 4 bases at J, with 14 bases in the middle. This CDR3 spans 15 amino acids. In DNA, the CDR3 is TGTGCCAGCAGCCCCCTCGGGGCCGCCGGAAACACCATATATTTT. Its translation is CASSPLGAAGNTIYF.

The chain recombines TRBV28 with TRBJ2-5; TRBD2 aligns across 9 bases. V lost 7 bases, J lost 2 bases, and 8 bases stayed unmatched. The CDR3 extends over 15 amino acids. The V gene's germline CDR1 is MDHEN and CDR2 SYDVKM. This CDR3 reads CASMLAGAGQETQYF. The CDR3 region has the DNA TGTGCCAGCATGTTAGCGGGAGCGGGGCAAGAGACCCAGTACTTC.

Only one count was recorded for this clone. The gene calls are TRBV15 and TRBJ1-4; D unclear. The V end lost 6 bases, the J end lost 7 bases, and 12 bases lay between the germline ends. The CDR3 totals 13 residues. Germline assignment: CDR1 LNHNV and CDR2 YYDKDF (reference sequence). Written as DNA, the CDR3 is TGTGCCACCAGTGGTGACCGCGCTGAAAAACTGTTTTTT. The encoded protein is CATSGDRAEKLFF.

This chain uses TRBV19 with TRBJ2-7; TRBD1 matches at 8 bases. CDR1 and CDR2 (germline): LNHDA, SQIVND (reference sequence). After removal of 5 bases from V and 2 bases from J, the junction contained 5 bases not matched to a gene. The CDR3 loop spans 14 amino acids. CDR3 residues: CASSLTGAAYEQYF. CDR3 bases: TGTGCCAGTAGTTTGACAGGGGCCGCCTACGAGCAGTACTTC.

The CDR3: CASSLSVGSYNEQFF. The CDR3 nucleotides read TGTGCCAGCAGCCTATCAGTTGGCTCCTACAATGAGCAGTTCTTC. V is TRBV3-1 (or the pseudogene TRBV3-2) and J is TRBJ2-1; no definite D call. Trimming removed 4 bases at V and 0 bases at J, with 10 bases between. The V gene's germline CDR1 is LGHDT and CDR2 YNNKEL (reference sequence). The CDR3 contains 15 residues.

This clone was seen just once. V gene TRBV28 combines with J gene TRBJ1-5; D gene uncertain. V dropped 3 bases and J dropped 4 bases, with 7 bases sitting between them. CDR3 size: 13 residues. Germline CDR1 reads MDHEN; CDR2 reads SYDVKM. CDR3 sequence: CASSFLWNQPQHF. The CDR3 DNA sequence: TGTGCCAGCAGTTTTCTTTGGAATCAGCCCCAGCATTTT.

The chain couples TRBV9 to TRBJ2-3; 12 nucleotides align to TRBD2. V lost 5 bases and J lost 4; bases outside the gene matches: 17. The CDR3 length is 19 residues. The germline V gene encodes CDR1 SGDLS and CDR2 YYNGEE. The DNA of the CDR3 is TGTGCCAGCAGTCGCGGTGGGGCTAGCGGGGGGGCCGTGCCAGATACGCAGTATTTT. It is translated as CASSRGGASGGAVPDTQYF.

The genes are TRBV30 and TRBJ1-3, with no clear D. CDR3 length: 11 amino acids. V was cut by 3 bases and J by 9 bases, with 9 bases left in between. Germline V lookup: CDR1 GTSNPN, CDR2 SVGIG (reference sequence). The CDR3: CAWRTYGTIYF. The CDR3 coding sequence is TGTGCCTGGAGGACCTATGGCACCATATATTTT.

CDR3 protein: CASSFYFPTDTQYF. The CDR3 coding sequence is TGTGCCAGCAGCTTTTACTTCCCCACAGATACGCAGTATTTT. V and J are TRBV7-2 and TRBJ2-3; D uncertain. The CDR3 runs 14 residues. The V and J ends lost 3 bases and 2 bases respectively, with 9 bases between them. CDR1 and CDR2 from the germline V gene are SGHTA and FQGNSA.

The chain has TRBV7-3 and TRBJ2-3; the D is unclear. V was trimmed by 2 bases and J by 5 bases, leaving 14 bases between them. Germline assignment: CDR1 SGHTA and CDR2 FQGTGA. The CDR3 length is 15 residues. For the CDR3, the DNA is TGTGCCAGCAGCTTACCCGGACCGGGTGGAGATACGCAGTATTTT. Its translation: CASSLPGPGGDTQYF.

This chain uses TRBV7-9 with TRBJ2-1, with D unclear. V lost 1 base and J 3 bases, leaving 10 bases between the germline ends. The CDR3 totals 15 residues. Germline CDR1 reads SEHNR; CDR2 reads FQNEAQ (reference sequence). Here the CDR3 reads CASSLEGGFYNEQFF. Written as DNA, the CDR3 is TGTGCCAGCAGCTTAGAAGGCGGATTCTACAATGAGCAGTTCTTC.

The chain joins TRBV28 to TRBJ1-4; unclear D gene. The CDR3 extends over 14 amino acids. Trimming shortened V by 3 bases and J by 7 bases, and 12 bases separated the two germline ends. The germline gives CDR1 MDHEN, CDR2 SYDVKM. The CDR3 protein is CASSLGVGSEKLFF. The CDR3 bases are TGTGCCAGCAGTTTGGGAGTTGGGAGTGAAAAACTGTTTTTT.